Presented here are 2 T cell receptor beta chains from one specimen sequenced in a study of control samples from healthy donors and cancer patients. Measured with immunoSEQ multiplex PCR; TCRdb has only the in-frame clones, and not every one. The profile shows some 140,000 clones, around 96% of them singletons. The sample was blood. These TCRs come from a middle-aged man in good health.

The chain carries TRBV6-5 and TRBJ1-2, with 8 bases lining up with TRBD1. The CDR3 is 14 amino acids. From germline, CDR1 is MNHEY and CDR2 SVGAGI. J was trimmed by 4 bases and V by 6 bases; bases with no gene match: 7. The chain's CDR3 is CASSDPGGGYGYTF. Written as DNA, the CDR3 is TGTGCCAGCAGCGATCCAGGGGGCGGCTATGGCTACACCTTC.

This chain links TRBV18 with TRBJ2-7; D gene ambiguous. The germline gives CDR1 KGHSH, CDR2 LQKENI. V was trimmed by 0 bases and J by 5 bases, leaving 5 bases between them. The CDR3 extends over 12 amino acids. The CDR3 is CASSPPGNEQYF. CDR3 DNA: TGTGCCAGCTCACCACCGGGGAACGAGCAGTACTTC.